The next 18 T cell receptor beta chains were all read from a single sample in a study of OX40 agonist ivuxolimab in advanced cancers. Clones were sequenced by immunoSEQ multiplex PCR, and TCRdb holds only the in-frame ones, with some missing. Of more than 40,000 clones in the sample, roughly 90% are singletons; the top ten hold under 10%. The sequences come from CD4+ or CD8+ T cells sorted from blood, collected in a trial of the OX40 agonist ivuxolimab. These receptors were obtained from an adult with an advanced solid tumor such as melanoma, head and neck, liver or kidney cancer.

This clone was recorded only once. The chain couples TRBV30 to TRBJ1-2; TRBD1 might be the D (5 bases). CDR3 length: 13 residues. The germline gives CDR1 GTSNPN, CDR2 SVGIG (reference sequence). V gave up 5 bases and J gave up 0 bases, with 10 bases separating them. The DNA for the CDR3 is TGTGCCTGGGACGGGGCCGCTAACTATGGCTACACCTTC. Its protein product is CAWDGAANYGYTF.

The genes are TRBV18 and TRBJ2-1; 12 bases align to TRBD2. Per germline, CDR1 KGHSH and CDR2 LQKENI. The CDR3 contains 16 residues. V shed 3 bases, J shed 10 bases, and the junction held 10 bases outside the gene matches. DNA for the CDR3: TGTGCCAGCTCACCCCGGACTAGCGGGGCCCCCAGGGAGCAGTTCTTC. It encodes CASSPRTSGAPREQFF.

The chain couples TRBV9 to TRBJ1-2, with D tentatively TRBD1 (5 bases). CDR1 is SGDLS, CDR2 YYNGEE, per germline. Trimming left V 3 bases short and J 4 bases short, with 13 bases between. The CDR3 length is 14 residues. The CDR3 DNA follows: TGTGCCAGCAGCGGAGGCCAGGGCTTCTATGGCTACACCTTC. The encoded protein is CASSGGQGFYGYTF. Looking up the rest from reference TRBV9 and TRBJ1-2 gives the full variable domain: DSGVTQTPKHLITATGQRVTLRCSPRSGDLSVYWYQQSLDQGLQFLIQYYNGEERAKGNILERFSAQQFPDLHSELNLSSLELGDSALYFCASSGGQGFYGYTFGSGTRLTVV.

This clone has only a few counts. The chain joins TRBV7-3 to TRBJ1-1, with no clear D. CDR1 is SGHTA, CDR2 FQGTGA, per germline. V dropped 0 bases and J dropped 1 base, with 3 bases sitting between them. The CDR3 runs to 13 residues. The CDR3 sequence is CASSLTRNTEAFF. The CDR3 nucleotides are TGTGCCAGCAGCTTAACCAGGAACACTGAAGCTTTCTTT.

This sequence joins TRBV5-6 and TRBJ1-3; perhaps TRBD1 as D (6 bases). The germline V gene encodes CDR1 SGHDT and CDR2 YYEEEE. The CDR3 extends over 17 amino acids. V gave up 1 base and J gave up 3 bases, with 17 bases separating them. CDR3 loop: CASSLPRGRIDGNTIYF. The CDR3, as DNA: TGTGCCAGCAGCTTGCCCAGGGGCCGGATAGATGGAAACACCATATATTTT.

The gene calls are TRBV7-6 and TRBJ2-5; TRBD2 agrees at 13 bases. CDR3 length: 17 amino acids. The J segment lost 0 bases and the V segment lost 5 bases, leaving 6 bases of the junction unmatched. CDR1 SGHVS and CDR2 FNYEAQ come from the germline V gene. CDR3 amino acids: CASSPTSGRPYQETQYF. The CDR3 DNA follows: TGTGCCAGCAGCCCGACTAGCGGGAGGCCCTACCAAGAGACCCAGTACTTC.

This chain connects TRBV11-3 to TRBJ2-7; D perhaps matches TRBD1 (5 bases). Germline CDR1 SGHNT, CDR2 YENEEA. V was shortened by 0 bases and J by 6 bases, with 9 bases between the two germline ends. The CDR3 is 13 residues long. The CDR3 protein is CASSLEGQAEQYF. CDR3 coding DNA: TGTGCCAGCAGCTTAGAGGGGCAGGCCGAGCAGTACTTC.

DNA of the CDR3: TGCGCCAGCAGCTTGGCTGGGAGCTGGACCGGGGAGCTGTTTTTT. Translating gives CASSLAGSWTGELFF. This chain joins TRBV5-1 and TRBJ2-2; TRBD2 is a possible D gene (5 bases). This CDR3 has 15 amino acids. The germline CDR1 and CDR2 sequences are SGHRS and YFSETQ. Trimming left V 0 bases short and J 5 bases short, with 11 bases between.

V gene TRBV30 combines with J gene TRBJ2-7, with 10 bases fitting TRBD1. The germline V gene has CDR1 GTSNPN and CDR2 SVGIG (reference sequence). The V and J ends lost 5 bases and 3 bases, in that order; junction bases with no gene match: 1. The CDR3 extends over 12 amino acids. CDR3: CAWGDRGYEQYF. In DNA, the CDR3 is TGTGCCTGGGGGGACAGGGGCTACGAGCAGTACTTC.

This clone appeared a single time. The chain carries TRBV5-1 and TRBJ2-7, with 12 bases fitting TRBD2. CDR3 length equals 16 residues. V was clipped by 0 bases and J by 6 bases; unmatched bases: 7. Germline CDR1 reads SGHRS; CDR2 reads YFSETQ. This chain's CDR3 is CASSLGLAGEGSEQYF. In DNA, the CDR3 is TGCGCCAGCAGCTTGGGACTAGCGGGAGAAGGGTCCGAGCAGTACTTC.

This chain links TRBV7-2 with TRBJ2-7, with 9 bases identical to TRBD1. The CDR3 sequence is 17 residues long. The trim removed 5 bases at V and 4 bases at J, leaving 15 bases unmatched. CDR1 and CDR2 (germline): SGHTA, FQGNSA. In DNA, the CDR3 is TGTGCCAGCAGCCCCCAGGTTGGACAGGGGTGGGGTTACGAGCAGTACTTC. Its protein is CASSPQVGQGWGYEQYF.

V is TRBV10-3 and J is TRBJ2-7; 7 nucleotides align to TRBD2. Germline V CDR1 and CDR2: ENHRY, SYGVKD. CDR3 length: 15 residues. J was trimmed by 3 bases and V by 6 bases; bases with no gene match: 11. The CDR3 loop reads CAISAGGSGDYEQYF. The CDR3 DNA follows: TGTGCCATCAGCGCCGGGGGGAGCGGGGACTACGAGCAGTACTTC.

This rearrangement joins TRBV5-5 to TRBJ1-4, with D unresolved. This CDR3 has 14 residues. The germline V gene encodes CDR1 SGHKS and CDR2 YYEKEE (reference sequence). The V gene lost 1 base and the J gene lost 2 bases, with 6 bases spanning the gap. The CDR3 DNA reads TGTGCCAGCAGCTTGAGTCGGACTAATGAAAAACTGTTTTTT. This encodes CASSLSRTNEKLFF.

The genes are TRBV5-4 and TRBJ2-7; 8 bases line up with TRBD1. Germline lookup yields CDR1 SGHNT and CDR2 YYREEE (reference sequence). This CDR3 spans 13 amino acids. The V segment lost 3 bases and the J segment 7 bases; nucleotides outside the gene matches: 6. The CDR3 protein is CASSSGQGGEQYF. CDR3 nucleotides: TGTGCCAGCAGCTCTGGACAGGGTGGGGAGCAGTACTTC.

The chain carries TRBV19 and TRBJ1-2, with TRBD1 as a possible D gene (5 bases). This CDR3 contains 18 residues. V shed 3 bases and J shed 1 base, with 21 bases lying between them. Germline assignment: CDR1 LNHDA and CDR2 SQIVND (reference sequence). CDR3 bases: TGTGCCAGTAGTATCTTGGGACTGGGGGAAGCGAGTAACTATGGCTACACCTTC. It codes for CASSILGLGEASNYGYTF.

Note on this clone: The conserved closing phenylalanine or tryptophan is absent in this CDR3, likely reflecting a read error. It is unclear where the CDR3 begins or ends on the DNA, so no DNA is shown, and the CDR3 is as TCRdb lists it. This chain uses TRBV5-4 with TRBJ1-1. The germline V gene encodes CDR1 SGHNT and CDR2 YYREEE (reference sequence). The CDR3 region is 9 residues in length, termini included. CDR3 protein: CATYGNSRG.

The J gene is TRBJ2-1, the V gene TRBV6-1; perhaps TRBD2 as D (5 bases). Germline V gene data show CDR1 as MNHNS and CDR2 as SASEGT. V lost 9 bases to trimming and J lost 1 base, with 16 bases between them. The CDR3 is 15 residues long. CDR3: CASVRYAGSYNEQFF. The CDR3 nucleotides are TGTGCCAGTGTGAGGTATGCGGGTTCCTACAATGAGCAGTTCTTC.

V and J are TRBV11-3 and TRBJ2-2; D gene ambiguous. Trimming cost V 2 bases and J 6 bases, with 7 bases left between them. The V gene's germline CDR1 is SGHNT and CDR2 YENEEA. This CDR3 is 13 amino acids long. CDR3 region: CASSLINPGELFF. CDR3 DNA sequence: TGTGCCAGCAGCTTAATCAACCCCGGGGAGCTGTTTTTT.